The clone carrying this TCR beta chain was found a few times. The CDR3 is made up of 14 amino acids. J gave up 6 bases and V 4 bases, and 3 bases lay outside the gene matches. CDR1 and CDR2 from the germline V gene are SGHTS and YDEGEE. These data originate in a study of cytomegalovirus exposure and HLA in healthy donors. In the PCR, 60 Vbeta and 13 Jbeta primers were used. Only in-frame clones appear in the TCRdb table, and some are missing; sequencing was by immunoSEQ multiplex PCR. The sample lists about 150,000 clones; approximately 80% were seen once. The clonotype originates from a woman aged 40 to 50 in good health and CMV-seronegative. Source material: PBMCs. The chain joins TRBV5-8 to TRBJ1-4, with 10 positions matching TRBD1. The CDR3 here is CASSPGQGHEKLFF. CDR3 nucleotides: TGTGCCAGCAGCCCGGGACAGGGGCATGAAAAACTGTTTTTT.